This T cell receptor beta chain was obtained from a study of CD8+ T cells in alopecia areata. Notes on the study in general: There were many expanded lesional clones persisting in scalp and blood during tofacitinib.

The sample's treatment: oral pan-JAK inhibitor, 5-10 mg twice daily. Both CD4+ and CD8+ T cells were separated by sorting PBMCs. Germline lookup yields CDR1 KGHSH and CDR2 LQKENI. The length of the CDR3 is 15 residues. The V segment lost 0 bases and the J segment 1 base; nucleotides outside the gene matches: 2. Reverse transcribed after extraction, RNA yielded cDNA as the sequencing template. Clones were sequenced by immunoSEQ multiplex PCR, and TCRdb holds only the in-frame ones, with some missing. This sample yields around 200,000 clones, of which 64% are seen a single time; more than 3.5% belongs to the top ten. On this clone itself: Antigen unknown.

This TCR derives from a human donor with alopecia areata. The chain has TRBV18 and TRBJ1-2; TRBD1 matches 7 bases. The sample in question was CD4+ T cells sorted from blood, obtained at week 4, from a patient treated with tofacitinib. The CDR3: CASSPPNRGNYGYTF. In DNA, the CDR3 is TGTGCCAGCTCACCACCGAACAGGGGTAACTATGGCTACACCTTC.